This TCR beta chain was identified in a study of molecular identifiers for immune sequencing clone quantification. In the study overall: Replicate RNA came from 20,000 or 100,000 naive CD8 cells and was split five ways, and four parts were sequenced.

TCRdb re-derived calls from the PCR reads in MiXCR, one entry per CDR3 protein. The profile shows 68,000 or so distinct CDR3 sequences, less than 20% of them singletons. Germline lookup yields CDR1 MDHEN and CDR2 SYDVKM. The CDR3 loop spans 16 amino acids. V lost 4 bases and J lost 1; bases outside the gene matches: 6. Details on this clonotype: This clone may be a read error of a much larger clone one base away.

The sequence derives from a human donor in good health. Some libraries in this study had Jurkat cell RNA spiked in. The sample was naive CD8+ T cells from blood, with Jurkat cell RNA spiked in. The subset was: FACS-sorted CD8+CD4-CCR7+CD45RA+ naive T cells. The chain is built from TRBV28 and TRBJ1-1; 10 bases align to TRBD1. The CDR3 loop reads CASSSVGTGENTEAFF. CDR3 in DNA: TGTGCCAGCAGTTCGGTCGGGACAGGGGAGAACACTGAAGCTTTCTTT.